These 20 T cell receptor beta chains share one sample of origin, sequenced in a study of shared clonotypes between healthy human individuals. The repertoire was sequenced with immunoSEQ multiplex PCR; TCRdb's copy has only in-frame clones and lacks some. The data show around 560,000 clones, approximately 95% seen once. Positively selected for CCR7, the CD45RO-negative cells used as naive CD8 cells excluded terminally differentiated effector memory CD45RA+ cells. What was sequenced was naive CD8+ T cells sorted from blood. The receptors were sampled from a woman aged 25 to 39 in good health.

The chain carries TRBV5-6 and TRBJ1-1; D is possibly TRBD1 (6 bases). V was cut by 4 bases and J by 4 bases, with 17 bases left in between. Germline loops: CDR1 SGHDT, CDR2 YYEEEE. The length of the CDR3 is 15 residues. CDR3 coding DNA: TGTGCCAGCAGCCCGGGCGGGGGGCCCCCCACTGAAGCTTTCTTT. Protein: CASSPGGGPPTEAFF.

The CDR3 sequence is CASSQDRRQGADTQYF. CDR3 coding DNA: TGTGCCAGCAGCCAAGATCGTAGACAGGGCGCAGATACGCAGTATTTT. The chain carries TRBV14 and TRBJ2-3; 7 bases map to TRBD1. The CDR3 extends over 16 amino acids. The V segment lost 0 bases and the J segment 4 bases; nucleotides outside the gene matches: 7. Germline loops: CDR1 SGHDN, CDR2 FVKESK.

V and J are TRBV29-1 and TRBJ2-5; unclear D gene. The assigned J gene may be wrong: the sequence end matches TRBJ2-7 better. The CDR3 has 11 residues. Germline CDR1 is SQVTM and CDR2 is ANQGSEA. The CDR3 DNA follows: TGCGCCGCCGGGCTAACCTACGAGCAGTACTTC. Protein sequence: CAAGLTYEQYF.

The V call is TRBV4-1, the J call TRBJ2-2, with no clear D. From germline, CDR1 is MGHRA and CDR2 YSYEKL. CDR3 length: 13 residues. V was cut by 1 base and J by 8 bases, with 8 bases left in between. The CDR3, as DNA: TGCGCCAGCAGCCAAGTGTTGTCTGGGGAGCTGTTTTTT. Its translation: CASSQVLSGELFF.

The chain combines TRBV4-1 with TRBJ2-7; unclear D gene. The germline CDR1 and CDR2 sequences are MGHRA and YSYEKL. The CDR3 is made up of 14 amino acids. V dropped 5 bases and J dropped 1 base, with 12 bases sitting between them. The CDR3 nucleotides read TGCGCCAGCAGCGCAAACAGCAATTCCTACGAGCAGTACTTC. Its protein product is CASSANSNSYEQYF.

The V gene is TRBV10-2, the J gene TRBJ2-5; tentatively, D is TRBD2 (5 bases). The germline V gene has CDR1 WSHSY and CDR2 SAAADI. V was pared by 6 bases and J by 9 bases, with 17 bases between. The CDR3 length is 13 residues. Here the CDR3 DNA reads TGCGCCAGCAGGGAGGCCCGGCAGGCGGCCCAGTACTTC. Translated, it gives CASREARQAAQYF.

The CDR3 DNA reads as TGCGCCAGCAGCCAAGATCCGGGGGTTGATGGCTACACCTTC. It translates to CASSQDPGVDGYTF. The rearrangement uses TRBV4-1 and TRBJ1-2, with D possibly matching TRBD1 (5 bases). Germline V gene sequence: CDR1 MGHRA, CDR2 YSYEKL. The CDR3 spans 14 residues. V lost 0 bases, J lost 6 bases, and 11 bases lay in between.

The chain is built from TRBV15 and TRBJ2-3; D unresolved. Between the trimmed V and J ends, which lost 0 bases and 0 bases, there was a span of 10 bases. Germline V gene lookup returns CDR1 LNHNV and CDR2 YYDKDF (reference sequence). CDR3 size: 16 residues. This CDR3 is CATSRDRWASTDTQYF. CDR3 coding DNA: TGTGCCACCAGCAGAGATCGTTGGGCTAGCACAGATACGCAGTATTTT.

The CDR3 loop reads CASSMNPRTGYGYTF. CDR3 DNA: TGTGCCAGCAGTATGAATCCTCGGACGGGCTATGGCTACACCTTC. V gene TRBV2 combines with J gene TRBJ1-2, with unresolved D. The germline CDR1 and CDR2 sequences are SNHLY and FYNNEI. Trimming cost V 5 bases and J 4 bases, with 17 bases left between them. This CDR3 has 15 amino acids.

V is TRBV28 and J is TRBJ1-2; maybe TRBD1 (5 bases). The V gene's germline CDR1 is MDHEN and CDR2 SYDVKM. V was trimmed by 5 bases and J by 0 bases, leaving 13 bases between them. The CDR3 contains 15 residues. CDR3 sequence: CASSRTLDANYGYTF. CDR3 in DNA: TGTGCCAGCAGTAGGACACTAGACGCTAACTATGGCTACACCTTC.

In nucleotides, the CDR3 is TGTGCCAGTAGTATTGTACAGGGGGACCCCTACGAGCAGTACTTC. Encoded protein: CASSIVQGDPYEQYF. The V call is TRBV19, the J call TRBJ2-7; 8 bases align to TRBD1. In germline, CDR1 is LNHDA, CDR2 SQIVND (reference sequence). This CDR3 has 15 residues. With V trimmed by 3 bases and J by 2 bases, 6 bases remained unmatched.

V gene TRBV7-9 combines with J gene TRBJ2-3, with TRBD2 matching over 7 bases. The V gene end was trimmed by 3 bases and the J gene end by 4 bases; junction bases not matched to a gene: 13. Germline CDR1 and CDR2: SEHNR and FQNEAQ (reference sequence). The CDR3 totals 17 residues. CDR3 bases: TGTGCCAGCAGCTTGCCCCCACTGGGGGGGAGCTCAGATACGCAGTATTTT. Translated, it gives CASSLPPLGGSSDTQYF.

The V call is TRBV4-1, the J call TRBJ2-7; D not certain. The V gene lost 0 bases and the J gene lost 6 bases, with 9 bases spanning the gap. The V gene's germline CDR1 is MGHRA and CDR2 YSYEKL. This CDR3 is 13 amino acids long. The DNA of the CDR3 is TGCGCCAGCAGCCAAGATAAATACCTCGAGCAGTACTTC. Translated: CASSQDKYLEQYF.

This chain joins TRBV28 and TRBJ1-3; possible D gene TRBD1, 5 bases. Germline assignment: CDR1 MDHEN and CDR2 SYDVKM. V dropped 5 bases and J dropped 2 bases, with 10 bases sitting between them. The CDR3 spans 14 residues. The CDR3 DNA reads TGTGCCAGCAGTGACACAGGTACTGGAAACACCATATATTTT. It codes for CASSDTGTGNTIYF.

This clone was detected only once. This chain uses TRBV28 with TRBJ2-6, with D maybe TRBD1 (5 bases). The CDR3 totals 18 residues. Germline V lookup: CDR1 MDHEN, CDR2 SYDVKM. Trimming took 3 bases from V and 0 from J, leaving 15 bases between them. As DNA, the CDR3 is TGTGCCAGCAGTTTTGGTAGGACACCCTACTCTGGGGCCAACGTCCTGACTTTC. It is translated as CASSFGRTPYSGANVLTF.

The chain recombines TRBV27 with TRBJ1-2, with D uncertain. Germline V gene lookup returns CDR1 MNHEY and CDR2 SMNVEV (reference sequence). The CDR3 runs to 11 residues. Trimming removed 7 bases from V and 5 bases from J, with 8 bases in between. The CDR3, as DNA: TGTGCCAGCAAAACAGCTTATGGCTACACCTTC. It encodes CASKTAYGYTF.

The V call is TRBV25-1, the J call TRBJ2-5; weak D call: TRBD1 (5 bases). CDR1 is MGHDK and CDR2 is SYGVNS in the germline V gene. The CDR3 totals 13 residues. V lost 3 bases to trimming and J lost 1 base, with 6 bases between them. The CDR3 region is CASSDDSQETQYF. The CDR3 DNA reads TGTGCCAGCAGTGACGACAGCCAAGAGACCCAGTACTTC.

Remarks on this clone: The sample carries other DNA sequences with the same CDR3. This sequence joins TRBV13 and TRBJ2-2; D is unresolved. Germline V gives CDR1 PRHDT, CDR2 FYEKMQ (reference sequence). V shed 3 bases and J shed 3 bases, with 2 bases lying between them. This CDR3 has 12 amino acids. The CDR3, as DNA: TGTGCCAGCAGCTTGGACACCGGGGAGCTGTTTTTT. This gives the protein CASSLDTGELFF.

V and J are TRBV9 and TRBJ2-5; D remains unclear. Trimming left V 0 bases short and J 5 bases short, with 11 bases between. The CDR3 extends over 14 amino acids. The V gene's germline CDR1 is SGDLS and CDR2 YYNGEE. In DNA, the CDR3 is TGTGCCAGCAGCGTAGCTTCGGGTATGGAGACCCAGTACTTC. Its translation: CASSVASGMETQYF.

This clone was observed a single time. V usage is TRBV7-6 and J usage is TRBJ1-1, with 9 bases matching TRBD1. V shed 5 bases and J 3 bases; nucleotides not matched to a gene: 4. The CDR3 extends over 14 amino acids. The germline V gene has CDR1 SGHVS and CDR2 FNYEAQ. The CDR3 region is CASSRRQGDTEAFF. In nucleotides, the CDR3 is TGTGCCAGCAGCCGACGACAGGGGGACACTGAAGCTTTCTTT.